The entry below gives a single TCR beta chain sequence along with its context. These data come from a study of blood T cell repertoires in COVID-19. In the study overall: The origin of the acute and convalescent COVID-19 samples was the United States, Italy and Spain. In each case, the material was cDNA or gDNA derived from T cells, B-cell-depleted T cells, or PBMCs.

With 8 bases removed from V and 3 bases from J, the gap between germline ends came to 10 bases. Germline V gives CDR1 SGHVS, CDR2 FNYEAQ. This CDR3 spans 13 amino acids. Study processing details: Reference gene primer amplification yielded estimated nucleated cell counts. Clones were read by immunoSEQ multiplex PCR, and TCRdb kept only the in-frame ones, dropping some. For V, J and clone size, that table is used; D and trimming come from the DNA. The sample contains approximately 83,000 clones, about 85% of which appear only once. J is TRBJ2-2 and V is TRBV7-6, with D tentatively TRBD2 (6 bases). The sequenced sample consisted of peripheral blood. The sequence was collected from a middle-aged man with acute or convalescent COVID-19. CDR3 coding DNA: TGTGCCAGCTCCGGGAGCTACACCGGGGAGCTGTTTTTT. It encodes CASSGSYTGELFF.